The clone carrying this TCR beta chain was observed many times. The antigen remains undetermined. The sample comes from a study of T cell repertoires in cytomegalovirus infection. Turning to the study itself: Matching HLA type, along with CMV infection, was indicated by public TCR beta signatures.

Broader study findings: CMV-specific TCR beta clonotypes restricted by HLA-C dominated the ex vivo response.

The germline V gene has CDR1 DFQATT and CDR2 SNEGSKA (reference sequence). Deletions cut 1 base from V and 3 bases from J, with 12 bases between. The CDR3 consists of 14 residues. Each CDR3 protein is one row after TCRdb ran MiXCR on the reads. The sample carries 250,000 or so distinct CDR3 sequences, 15% to 20% recorded once. The specimen sequenced was CD8+ T cells from PBMCs. The V call is TRBV20-1, the J call TRBJ2-5; tentatively, D is TRBD2 (7 bases). The receptor was derived from a human donor in good health (CMV status not recorded). Some clones in this sample may be carry-over from other donors' samples. CDR3 coding DNA: TGCAGTGCTAGAGTGTCGGGGGGCGAAGAGACCCAGTACTTC. Translation: CSARVSGGEETQYF.